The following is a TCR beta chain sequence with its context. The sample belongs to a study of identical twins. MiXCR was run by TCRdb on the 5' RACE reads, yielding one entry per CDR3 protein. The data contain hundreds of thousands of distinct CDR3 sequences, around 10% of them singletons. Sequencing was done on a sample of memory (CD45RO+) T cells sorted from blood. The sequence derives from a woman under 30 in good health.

The DNA of the CDR3 is TGCAGTGCTACCCGGGGGGGGACAGTGTACGAGCAGTACTTC. Protein: CSATRGGTVYEQYF. J is TRBJ2-7 and V is TRBV20-1, with D possibly matching TRBD2 (8 bases). Germline values: CDR1 DFQATT, CDR2 SNEGSKA (reference sequence). The length of the CDR3 is 14 residues. V lost 4 bases to trimming and J lost 4 bases, with 17 bases between them.